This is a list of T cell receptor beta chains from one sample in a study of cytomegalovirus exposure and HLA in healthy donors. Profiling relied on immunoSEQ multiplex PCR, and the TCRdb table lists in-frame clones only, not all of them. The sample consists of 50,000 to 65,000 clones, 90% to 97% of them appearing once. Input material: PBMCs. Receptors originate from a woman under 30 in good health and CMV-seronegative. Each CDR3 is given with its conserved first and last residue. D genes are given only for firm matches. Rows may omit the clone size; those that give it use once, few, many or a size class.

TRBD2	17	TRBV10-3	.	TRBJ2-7	CAISEPGLAGGPYEQYF	TGTGCCATCAGTGAGCCGGGACTAGCGGGAGGCCCCTACGAGCAGTACTTC
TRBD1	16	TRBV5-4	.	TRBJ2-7	CASSLDGAGGTHEQYF	TGTGCCAGCAGCTTGGATGGGGCAGGGGGCACCCACGAGCAGTACTTC
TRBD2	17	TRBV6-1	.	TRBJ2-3	CASCVPGGAGGTDTQYF	TGTGCCAGCTGTGTCCCCGGGGGGGCTGGCGGCACAGATACGCAGTATTTT
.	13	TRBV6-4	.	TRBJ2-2	CASSDSSTGELFF	TGTGCCAGCAGTGACTCTAGCACCGGGGAGCTGTTTTTT
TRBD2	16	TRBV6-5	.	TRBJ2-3	CASSYSLAGVTDTQYF	TGTGCCAGCAGTTACTCACTAGCGGGAGTCACAGATACGCAGTATTTT
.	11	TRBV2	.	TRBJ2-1	CASSGLVPQFF	TGTGCCAGCAGTGGACTAGTCCCGCAGTTCTTC
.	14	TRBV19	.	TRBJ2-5	CATPPVPGQETQYF	TGTGCCACCCCCCCCGTTCCGGGGCAAGAGACCCAGTACTTC
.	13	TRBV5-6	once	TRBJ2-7	CASSEWAAYEQYF	TGTGCCAGCAGCGAGTGGGCAGCCTACGAGCAGTACTTC
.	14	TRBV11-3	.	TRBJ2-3	CASSLRGATDTQYF	TGTGCCAGCAGCCTCCGTGGGGCCACAGATACGCAGTATTTT
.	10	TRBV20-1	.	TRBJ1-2	CSPYNYGYTF	TGCAGTCCCTATAACTATGGCTACACCTTC
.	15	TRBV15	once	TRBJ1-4	CATSSGSASNEKLFF	TGTGCCACCAGCAGCGGGTCCGCCTCTAATGAAAAACTGTTTTTT
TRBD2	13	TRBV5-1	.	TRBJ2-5	CASSGSGGETQYF	TGCGCCAGCAGCGGTAGCGGGGGGGAGACCCAGTACTTC
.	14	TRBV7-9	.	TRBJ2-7	CASTAGQTIYEQYF	TGTGCCAGCACCGCGGGGCAGACAATCTACGAGCAGTACTTC
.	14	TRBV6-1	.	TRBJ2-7	CASSEGGDSYEQYF	TGTGCCAGCAGTGAAGGGGGGGACAGCTACGAGCAGTACTTC
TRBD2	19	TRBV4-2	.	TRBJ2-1	CASSQPGASGRAGYNEQFF	TGTGCCAGCAGCCAACCCGGGGCTAGCGGGAGGGCCGGCTACAATGAGCAGTTCTTC
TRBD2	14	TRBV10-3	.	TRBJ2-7	CAISEWEGPYEQYF	TGTGCCATCAGTGAGTGGGAGGGCCCCTACGAGCAGTACTTC
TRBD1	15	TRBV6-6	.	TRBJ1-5	CASSRPGTANQPQHF	TGTGCCAGCAGTCGCCCCGGGACAGCCAATCAGCCCCAGCATTTT
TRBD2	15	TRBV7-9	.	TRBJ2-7	CASSPGGLAGREQYF	TGTGCCAGCAGCCCGGGGGGGCTAGCGGGAAGGGAGCAGTACTTC
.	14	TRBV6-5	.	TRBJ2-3	CASSYSGAADTQYF	TGTGCCAGCAGTTACTCGGGGGCCGCAGATACGCAGTATTTT
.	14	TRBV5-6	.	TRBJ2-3	CASSLPSLADTQYF	TGTGCCAGCAGCTTGCCTAGCTTGGCGGATACGCAGTATTTT
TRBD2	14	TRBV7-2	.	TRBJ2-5	CASSLGLAGETQYF	TGTGCCAGCAGCTTGGGACTAGCGGGGGAGACCCAGTACTTC
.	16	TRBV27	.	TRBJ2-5	CASSLFSGRGAETQYF	TGTGCCAGCAGTTTATTTTCTGGCAGGGGGGCAGAGACCCAGTACTTC
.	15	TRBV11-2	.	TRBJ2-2	CASSQGQPGTGELFF	TGTGCCAGCAGCCAGGGGCAACCCGGGACCGGGGAGCTGTTTTTT
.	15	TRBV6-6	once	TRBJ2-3	CASSYSRGITDTQYF	TGTGCCAGCAGTTACTCACGGGGGATCACAGATACGCAGTATTTT